The TCR beta chain described here comes from a study of T cell changes during pregnancy in multiple sclerosis. This CDR3 has 15 residues. J was trimmed by 0 bases and V by 2 bases; bases with no gene match: 4. Germline V CDR1 and CDR2: SNHLY, FYNNEI. Clones were read by immunoSEQ multiplex PCR, and TCRdb kept only the in-frame ones, dropping some. The table includes tens of thousands of clones, nearly 95% detected once. This receptor was identified in a female donor with multiple sclerosis, enrolled in a pregnancy study. The chain recombines TRBV2 with TRBJ2-7, with TRBD2 matching over 7 bases. The sequences come from CD4+ T cells from peripheral blood mononuclear cells, collected in the third trimester of pregnancy. The DNA for the CDR3 is TGTGCCAGCAGTGAATTCGGGAGGCTCTCCTACGAGCAGTACTTC. Amino acid sequence: CASSEFGRLSYEQYF.